This T cell receptor beta chain was found in a study of blood T cell repertoires in COVID-19. Trimming took off 4 bases at V and 14 bases at J, with 12 bases between the two ends. The CDR3 covers 12 residues. Germline CDR1 is SEHNR and CDR2 is FQNEAQ (reference sequence). Only in-frame clones appear in the TCRdb table, and some are missing; sequencing was by immunoSEQ multiplex PCR. The table has more than 150,000 clones, approximately 88% seen once. The chain links TRBV7-9 to TRBJ1-6, with D possibly TRBD1 on 5 matching bases. Sequencing was done on a sample of PBMCs or T cells enriched from blood (not recorded which). The source is a woman between 55 and 75 years old who had recovered from COVID-19. CDR3 coding DNA: TGTGCCAGCAGCTCCTCAGGGCGGACCCTCCACTTT. This encodes CASSSSGRTLHF.